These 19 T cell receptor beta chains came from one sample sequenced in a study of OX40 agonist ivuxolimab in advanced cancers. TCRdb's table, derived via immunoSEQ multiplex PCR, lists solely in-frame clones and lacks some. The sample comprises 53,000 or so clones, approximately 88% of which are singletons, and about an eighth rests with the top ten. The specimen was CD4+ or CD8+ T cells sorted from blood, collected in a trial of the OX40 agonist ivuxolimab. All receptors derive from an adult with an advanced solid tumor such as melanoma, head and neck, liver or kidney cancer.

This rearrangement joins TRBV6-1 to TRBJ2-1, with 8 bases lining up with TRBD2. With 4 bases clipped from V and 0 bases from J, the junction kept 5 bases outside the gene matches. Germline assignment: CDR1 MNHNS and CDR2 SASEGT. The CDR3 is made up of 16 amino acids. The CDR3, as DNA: TGTGCCAGCAGTGGTTTAGCGGGGAACTCCTACAATGAGCAGTTCTTC. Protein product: CASSGLAGNSYNEQFF.

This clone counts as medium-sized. CDR3 nucleotides: TGTGCCAGCACCCCAATGTACGGGAGGGGGTACGAGCAGTACTTC. It encodes CASTPMYGRGYEQYF. This chain links TRBV27 with TRBJ2-7, with 8 bases aligning to TRBD2. V shed 7 bases, J shed 4 bases, and the junction held 12 bases outside the gene matches. This CDR3 region has 15 residues. CDR1 is MNHEY, CDR2 SMNVEV, per germline (reference sequence).

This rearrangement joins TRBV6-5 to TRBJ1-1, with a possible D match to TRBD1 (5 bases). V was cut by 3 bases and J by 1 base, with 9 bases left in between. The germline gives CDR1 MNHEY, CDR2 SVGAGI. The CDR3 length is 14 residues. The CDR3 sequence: CASSYSGGNTEAFF. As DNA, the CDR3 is TGTGCCAGCAGTTATTCTGGGGGGAACACTGAAGCTTTCTTT.

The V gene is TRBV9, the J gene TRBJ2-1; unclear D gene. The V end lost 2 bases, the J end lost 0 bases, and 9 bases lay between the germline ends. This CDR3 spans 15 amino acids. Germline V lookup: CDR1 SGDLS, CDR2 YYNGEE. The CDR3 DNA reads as TGTGCCAGCAGCGTCGTCGAATCCTCCTACAATGAGCAGTTCTTC. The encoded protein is CASSVVESSYNEQFF.

CDR3 sequence reads: CASSLGGSQETQYF. CDR3 nucleotide sequence: TGCGCCAGCAGCTTGGGTGGCAGCCAAGAGACCCAGTACTTC. J is TRBJ2-5 and V is TRBV5-1, with no clear D. CDR1 and CDR2 (germline): SGHRS, YFSETQ. The CDR3 runs 14 residues. V lost 0 bases and J 1 base, leaving 7 bases between the germline ends.

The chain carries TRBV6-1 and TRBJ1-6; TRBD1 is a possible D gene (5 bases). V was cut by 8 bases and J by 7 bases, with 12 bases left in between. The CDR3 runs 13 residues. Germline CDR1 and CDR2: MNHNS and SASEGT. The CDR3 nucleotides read TGTGCCAGCCGACTGGGGGGGAATTCACCCCTCCACTTT. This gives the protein CASRLGGNSPLHF.

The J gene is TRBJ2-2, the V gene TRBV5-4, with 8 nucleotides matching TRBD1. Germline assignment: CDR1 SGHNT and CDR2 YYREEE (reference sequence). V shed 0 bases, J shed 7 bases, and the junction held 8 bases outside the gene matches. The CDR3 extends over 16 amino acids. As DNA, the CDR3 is TGTGCCAGCAGCTTGGCCTCCCAGGGGGCAGTCGGGGAGCTGTTTTTT. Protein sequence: CASSLASQGAVGELFF.

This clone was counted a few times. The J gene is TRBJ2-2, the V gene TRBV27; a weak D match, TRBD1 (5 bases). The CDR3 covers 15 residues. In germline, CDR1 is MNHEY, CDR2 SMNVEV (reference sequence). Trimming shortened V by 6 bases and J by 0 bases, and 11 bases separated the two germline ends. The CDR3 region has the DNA TGTGCCAGCAGGGCGTCAGGGACGAACACCGGGGAGCTGTTTTTT. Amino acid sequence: CASRASGTNTGELFF.

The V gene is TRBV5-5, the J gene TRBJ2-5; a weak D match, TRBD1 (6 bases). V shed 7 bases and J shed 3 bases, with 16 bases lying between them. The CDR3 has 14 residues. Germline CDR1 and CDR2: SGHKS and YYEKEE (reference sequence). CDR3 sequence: CASEHFRGKETQYF. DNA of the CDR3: TGTGCCAGCGAGCACTTCAGGGGTAAAGAGACCCAGTACTTC.

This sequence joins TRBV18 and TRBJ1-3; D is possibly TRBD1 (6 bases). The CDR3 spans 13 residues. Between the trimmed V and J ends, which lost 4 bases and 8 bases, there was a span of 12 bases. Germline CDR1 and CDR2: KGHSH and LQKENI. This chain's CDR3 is CASSLQGSDTIYF. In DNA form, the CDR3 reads TGTGCCAGCTCACTCCAGGGGAGTGACACCATATATTTT.

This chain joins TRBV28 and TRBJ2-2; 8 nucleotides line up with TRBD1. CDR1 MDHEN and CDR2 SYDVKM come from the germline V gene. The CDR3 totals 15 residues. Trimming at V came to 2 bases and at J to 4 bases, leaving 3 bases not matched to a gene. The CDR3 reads CASSLPTGGTGELFF. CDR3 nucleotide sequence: TGTGCCAGCAGTTTACCCACAGGGGGCACCGGGGAGCTGTTTTTT.

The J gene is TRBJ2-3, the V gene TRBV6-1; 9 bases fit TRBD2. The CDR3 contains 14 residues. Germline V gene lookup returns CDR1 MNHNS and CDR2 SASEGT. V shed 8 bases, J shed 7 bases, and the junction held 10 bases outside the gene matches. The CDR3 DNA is TGTGCCAGCCTCTTGGTTAGCGGGAGTCATACGCAGTATTTT. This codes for CASLLVSGSHTQYF.

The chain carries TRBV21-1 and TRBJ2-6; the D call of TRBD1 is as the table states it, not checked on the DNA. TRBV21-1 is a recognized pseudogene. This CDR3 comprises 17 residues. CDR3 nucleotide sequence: TGTGCCAGCAGCAAAGCCCGACAGAGCTCTGGGGCCAACGTCCTGACTTTC. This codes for CASSKARQSSGANVLTF.

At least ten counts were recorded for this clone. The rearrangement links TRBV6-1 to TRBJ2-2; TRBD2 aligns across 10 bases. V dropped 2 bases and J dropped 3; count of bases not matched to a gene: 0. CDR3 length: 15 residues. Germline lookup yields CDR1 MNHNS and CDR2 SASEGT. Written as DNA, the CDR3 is TGTGCCAGCAGTGAACTAGCGGGAGACACCGGGGAGCTGTTTTTT. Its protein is CASSELAGDTGELFF.

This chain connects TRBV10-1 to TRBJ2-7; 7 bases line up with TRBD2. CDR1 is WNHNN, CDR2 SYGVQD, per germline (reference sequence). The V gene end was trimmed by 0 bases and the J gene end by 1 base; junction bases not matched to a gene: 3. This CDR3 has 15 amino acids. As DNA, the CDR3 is TGCGCCAGCAGTGAGTCGGGCGGGAGATCCTACGAGCAGTACTTC. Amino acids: CASSESGGRSYEQYF.

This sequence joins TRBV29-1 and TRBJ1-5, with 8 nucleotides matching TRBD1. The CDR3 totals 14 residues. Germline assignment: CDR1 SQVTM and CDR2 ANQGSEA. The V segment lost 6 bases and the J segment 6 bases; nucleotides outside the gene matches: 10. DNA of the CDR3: TGCAGCGTAGCCACAGGGGGGGGAACTCAGCCCCAGCATTTT. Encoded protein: CSVATGGGTQPQHF.

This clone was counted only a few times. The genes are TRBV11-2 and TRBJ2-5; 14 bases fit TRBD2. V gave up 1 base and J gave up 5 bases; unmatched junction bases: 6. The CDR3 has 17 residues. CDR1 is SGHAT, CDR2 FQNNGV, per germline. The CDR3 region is CASSLGPTSGRGETQYF. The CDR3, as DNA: TGTGCCAGCAGCTTAGGGCCGACTAGCGGGAGGGGGGAGACCCAGTACTTC.

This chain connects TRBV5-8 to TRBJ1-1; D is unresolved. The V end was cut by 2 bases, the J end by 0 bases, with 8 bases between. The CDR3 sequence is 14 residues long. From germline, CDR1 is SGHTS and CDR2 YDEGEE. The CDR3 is CASSFVGVNTEAFF. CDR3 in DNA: TGTGCCAGCAGCTTTGTCGGAGTGAACACTGAAGCTTTCTTT.

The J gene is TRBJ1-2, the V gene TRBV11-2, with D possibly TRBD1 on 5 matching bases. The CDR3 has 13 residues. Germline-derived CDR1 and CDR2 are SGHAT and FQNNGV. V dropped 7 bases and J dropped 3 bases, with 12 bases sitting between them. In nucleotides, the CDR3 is TGTGCCAGCACCCCGGGCAGGGACTATGGCTACACCTTC. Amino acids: CASTPGRDYGYTF. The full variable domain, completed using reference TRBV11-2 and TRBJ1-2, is EAGVAQSPRYKIIEKRQSVAFWCNPISGHATLYWYQQILGQGPKLLIQFQNNGVVDDSQLPKDRFSAERLKGVDSTLKIQPAKLEDSAVYLCASTPGRDYGYTFGSGTRLTVV.